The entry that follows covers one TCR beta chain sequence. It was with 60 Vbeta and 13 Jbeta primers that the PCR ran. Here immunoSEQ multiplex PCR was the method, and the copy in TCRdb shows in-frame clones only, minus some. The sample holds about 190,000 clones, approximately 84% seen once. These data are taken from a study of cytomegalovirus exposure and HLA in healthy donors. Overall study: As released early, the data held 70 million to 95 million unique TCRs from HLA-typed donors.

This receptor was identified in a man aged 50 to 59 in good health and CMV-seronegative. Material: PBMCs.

CDR3 region: CASSLDLSTSTEAFF. CDR3 coding DNA: TGTGCCAGCAGCTTAGATCTCTCAACAAGCACTGAAGCTTTCTTT. J is TRBJ1-1 and V is TRBV11-2; D gene uncertain. CDR1 is SGHAT, CDR2 FQNNGV, per germline. The CDR3 is 15 amino acids. V lost 0 bases, J lost 4 bases, and 12 bases lay in between.